One sample yielded the 29 T cell receptor beta chains listed below, sequenced in a study of cytomegalovirus exposure and HLA in healthy donors. Use of 60 Vbeta and 13 Jbeta primers characterized the PCR. The data were produced by immunoSEQ multiplex PCR, yet TCRdb's version contains in-frame clones alone and is incomplete. This table has 120,000 to 150,000 clones, about 75% appearing once. What was sequenced was PBMCs. The receptors were sampled from a man between 60 and 75 years old in good health and CMV-seronegative.

This clone came up once. The chain is built from TRBV28 and TRBJ2-1; D ambiguous. The CDR3 is made up of 15 amino acids. Germline CDR1 and CDR2: MDHEN and SYDVKM. The V and J ends lost 8 bases and 0 bases respectively, with 14 bases between them. As DNA, the CDR3 is TGTGCCAGCCTCCTAAGCCGAAGCTCCTACAATGAGCAGTTCTTC. Its protein product is CASLLSRSSYNEQFF.

This clone was seen more than once but under ten times. V gene TRBV7-8 combines with J gene TRBJ1-1; the D is unclear. The CDR3 runs 13 residues. The germline CDR1 and CDR2 sequences are SGHVS and FQNEAQ. Trimming stripped 8 bases from V and 0 bases from J, with 10 bases between. The CDR3 reads CASSITMNTEAFF. In DNA form, the CDR3 reads TGTGCCAGCTCTATAACCATGAACACTGAAGCTTTCTTT.

Points on this clone: A read error may account for a junction end that differs from germline. CDR3 sequence reads: CANSKGDVEKLFF. The CDR3 DNA reads TGTGCCAACAGCAAAGGAGATGTGGAAAAACTGTTTTTT. This chain links TRBV7-9 with TRBJ1-4; D is unresolved. The CDR3 consists of 13 residues. Per germline, CDR1 SEHNR and CDR2 FQNEAQ (reference sequence).

J is TRBJ2-7 and V is TRBV7-9; TRBD2 matches 15 bases. The germline V gene encodes CDR1 SEHNR and CDR2 FQNEAQ (reference sequence). This CDR3 comprises 17 residues. With 5 bases clipped from V and 2 bases from J, the junction kept 7 bases outside the gene matches. The CDR3 DNA sequence: TGTGCCAGCAGCCCGAGGACTAGCGGGAGGGCGACCTACGAGCAGTACTTC. This gives the protein CASSPRTSGRATYEQYF.

The rearrangement joins TRBV5-1 to TRBJ2-7; perhaps TRBD1 as D (5 bases). The CDR3 covers 17 residues. V was shortened by 3 bases and J by 4 bases, with 23 bases between the two germline ends. From germline, CDR1 is SGHRS and CDR2 YFSETQ. This chain's CDR3 is CASSSLPGLVHRYEQYF. The CDR3 DNA reads as TGCGCCAGCAGCTCCCTCCCCGGGTTGGTGCACAGGTACGAGCAGTACTTC. Variable domain in full (rest from reference TRBV5-1 and TRBJ2-7): KAGVTQTPRYLIKTRGQQVTLSCSPISGHRSVSWYQQTPGQGLQFLFEYFSETQRNKGNFPGRFSGRQFSNSRSEMNVSTLELGDSALYLCASSSLPGLVHRYEQYFGPGTRLTVT.

The chain employs TRBV19 and TRBJ2-7; D remains unclear. The CDR3 contains 14 residues. Trimming took 6 bases from V and 6 from J, leaving 18 bases between them. Germline V gives CDR1 LNHDA, CDR2 SQIVND (reference sequence). The CDR3 DNA sequence: TGTGCCAGTAGCTCTGAGTGGGCAGATAGCGAGCAGTACTTC. It yields the protein CASSSEWADSEQYF.

The J gene is TRBJ2-1, the V gene TRBV7-2; 8 positions agree with TRBD1. The junction had 13 bases not matched to a gene; V was cut back by 5 bases and J by 4 bases. CDR3 size: 17 residues. Germline CDR1 reads SGHTA; CDR2 reads FQGNSA. CDR3: CASSKYLPGQGYNEQFF. The CDR3, as DNA: TGTGCCAGCAGCAAATATCTCCCCGGACAGGGTTACAATGAGCAGTTCTTC.

The DNA of the CDR3 is TGTGCCAGCAGTTCGGACTCTTACAATGAGCAGTTCTTC. This encodes CASSSDSYNEQFF. The chain is built from TRBV28 and TRBJ2-1, with a weak D call TRBD2 (5 bases). Germline V gives CDR1 MDHEN, CDR2 SYDVKM. V lost 4 bases and J lost 4, with 8 bases in between. The CDR3 covers 13 residues.

The V call is TRBV28, the J call TRBJ2-7, with 8 positions matching TRBD1. Unmatched junction bases numbered 10, after V lost 7 bases and J lost 2 bases. In germline, CDR1 is MDHEN, CDR2 SYDVKM. The CDR3 runs 15 residues. The CDR3, as DNA: TGTGCCAGCAATTCCCGTAGGACAGGGCCCTACGAGCAGTACTTC. It is translated as CASNSRRTGPYEQYF. Variable domain in full (rest from reference TRBV28 and TRBJ2-7): DVKVTQSSRYLVKRTGEKVFLECVQDMDHENMFWYRQDPGLGLRLIYFSYDVKMKEKGDIPEGYSVSREKKERFSLILESASTNQTSMYLCASNSRRTGPYEQYFGPGTRLTVT.

This clone was picked up one time. The CDR3 is CASSRGAGDAYNEQFF. The CDR3 DNA is TGTGCCAGCAGCCGAGGAGCGGGAGATGCCTACAATGAGCAGTTCTTC. V usage is TRBV7-6 and J usage is TRBJ2-1; TRBD2 aligns across 8 bases. Trimming cost V 5 bases and J 2 bases; bases outside gene matches: 8. The CDR3 contains 16 residues. Germline CDR1 reads SGHVS; CDR2 reads FNYEAQ. The complete variable domain, with remaining parts taken from reference TRBV7-6 and TRBJ2-1, reads GAGVSQSPRYKVTKRGQDVALRCDPISGHVSLYWYRQALGQGPEFLTYFNYEAQQDKSGLPNDRFSAERPEGSISTLTIQRTEQRDSAMYRCASSRGAGDAYNEQFFGPGTRLTVL.

This clone was observed once. This chain uses TRBV19 with TRBJ2-7; TRBD2 aligns across 7 bases. The CDR3 has 14 amino acids. Germline loops: CDR1 LNHDA, CDR2 SQIVND (reference sequence). V lost 6 bases to trimming and J lost 5 bases; unmatched junction nucleotides: 10. CDR3 loop: CASSPGGEGDEQYF. For the CDR3, the DNA is TGTGCCAGTAGCCCTGGGGGGGAAGGAGACGAGCAGTACTTC.

The chain uses TRBV10-3 and TRBJ1-5, with D maybe TRBD1 (6 bases). The ends were cut back, 0 bases at V and 8 bases at J, with 14 bases in the middle. This CDR3 has 15 amino acids. The germline CDR1 and CDR2 sequences are ENHRY and SYGVKD. The DNA of the CDR3 is TGTGCCATCAGTGAGTCAAGGGGTGAGGGGGAGCCCCAGCATTTT. Amino acid sequence: CAISESRGEGEPQHF.

The rearrangement uses TRBV30 and TRBJ2-7; 7 bases are a match to TRBD2. CDR3 length: 16 amino acids. Germline assignment: CDR1 GTSNPN and CDR2 SVGIG (reference sequence). The trim removed 3 bases at V and 1 base at J, leaving 12 bases unmatched. The CDR3 protein is CAWSYMGRVGSYEQYF. The CDR3 DNA is TGTGCCTGGAGCTACATGGGGAGGGTGGGGTCCTACGAGCAGTACTTC.

The chain combines TRBV7-6 with TRBJ2-3; TRBD2 matches at 8 bases. V was clipped by 0 bases and J by 4 bases; unmatched bases: 3. The germline V gene encodes CDR1 SGHVS and CDR2 FNYEAQ. This CDR3 comprises 15 residues. The CDR3 region is CASSLAVSGADTQYF. CDR3 nucleotides: TGTGCCAGCAGCTTAGCGGTTAGCGGGGCAGATACGCAGTATTTT.

This chain links TRBV28 with TRBJ2-5; D may be TRBD1 (6 bases). CDR3 size: 16 residues. V was clipped by 5 bases and J by 4 bases, with 20 bases between them. Germline V gives CDR1 MDHEN, CDR2 SYDVKM. This chain's CDR3 is CASSPPPTGEGETQYF. The CDR3 nucleotides read TGTGCCAGCAGTCCTCCTCCGACAGGAGAGGGAGAGACCCAGTACTTC.

V usage is TRBV10-3 and J usage is TRBJ1-4; D may be TRBD1 (5 bases). CDR3 length: 14 amino acids. Between the trimmed V and J ends, which lost 3 bases and 3 bases, there was a span of 8 bases. Germline V gives CDR1 ENHRY, CDR2 SYGVKD. CDR3 sequence reads: CAISDGGANEKLFF. DNA of the CDR3: TGTGCCATCAGTGACGGGGGAGCTAATGAAAAACTGTTTTTT.

V usage is TRBV5-4 and J usage is TRBJ2-1; a possible D gene is TRBD2 (7 bases). This CDR3 contains 15 residues. Per the germline V gene, CDR1 is SGHNT and CDR2 is YYREEE (reference sequence). V was shortened by 0 bases and J by 7 bases, with 14 bases between the two germline ends. The CDR3 nucleotides are TGTGCCAGCAGCTTGGGAGGGAGGGGGGAGAATGAGCAGTTCTTC. Residues: CASSLGGRGENEQFF.

This chain connects TRBV19 to TRBJ2-5; maybe TRBD2 (5 bases). Germline V lookup: CDR1 LNHDA, CDR2 SQIVND (reference sequence). V was clipped by 4 bases and J by 5 bases, with 14 bases between them. The CDR3 sequence is 14 residues long. The DNA for the CDR3 is TGTGCCAGTAGTAGCTACTTGGGCGGGGAGACCCAGTACTTC. Translating gives CASSSYLGGETQYF.

The genes are TRBV27 and TRBJ2-7, with TRBD2 identical over 16 bases. The CDR3 sequence is 18 residues long. Trimming cost V 1 base and J 5 bases; bases outside gene matches: 8. Germline V lookup: CDR1 MNHEY, CDR2 SMNVEV (reference sequence). The CDR3 region has the DNA TGTGCCAGCAGTTTATTGGGACTAGCGGGAGGGAAAGGGCACGAGCAGTACTTC. Translating gives CASSLLGLAGGKGHEQYF.

This rearrangement joins TRBV14 to TRBJ2-1; D not certain. The CDR3 totals 12 residues. Trimming cost V 1 base and J 9 bases, with 7 bases left between them. Germline-derived CDR1 and CDR2 are SGHDN and FVKESK. The DNA of the CDR3 is TGTGCCAGCAGCCAAGCGAGCCTTGAGCAGTTCTTC. It yields the protein CASSQASLEQFF.

Only a few counts were recorded for this clone. This chain joins TRBV30 and TRBJ1-4; a weak D match, TRBD1 (6 bases). CDR3 size: 14 residues. V lost 1 base and J 8 bases, leaving 14 bases between the germline ends. Looked up from germline, CDR1 is GTSNPN and CDR2 is SVGIG (reference sequence). CDR3 residues: CAWSEEAQGEKLFF. For the CDR3, the DNA is TGTGCCTGGAGTGAGGAGGCACAGGGAGAAAAACTGTTTTTT.

The rearrangement joins TRBV5-1 to TRBJ1-2; 8 bases fit TRBD1. The CDR3 is 17 residues long. The V and J ends lost 4 bases and 2 bases, in that order; junction bases with no gene match: 13. The V gene's germline CDR1 is SGHRS and CDR2 YFSETQ. CDR3 residues: CASSVGQGALLNYGYTF. CDR3 DNA sequence: TGCGCCAGCAGCGTCGGACAGGGCGCTTTATTGAACTATGGCTACACCTTC.

This chain joins TRBV14 and TRBJ2-7; D is unresolved. There are 13 residues in the CDR3. Trimming stripped 0 bases from V and 6 bases from J, with 9 bases between. Looked up from germline, CDR1 is SGHDN and CDR2 is FVKESK. CDR3 sequence reads: CASSQDYRGEQYF. CDR3 nucleotide sequence: TGTGCCAGCAGCCAAGATTATCGAGGCGAGCAGTACTTC.

J is TRBJ2-7 and V is TRBV28; TRBD2 matches at 9 bases. This CDR3 is built from 14 residues. From germline, CDR1 is MDHEN and CDR2 SYDVKM. The trim removed 7 bases at V and 2 bases at J, leaving 6 bases unmatched. CDR3 DNA: TGTGCCAGCATGAGACTAGCGGTGACCTACGAGCAGTACTTC. It yields the protein CASMRLAVTYEQYF.

The rearrangement joins TRBV5-1 to TRBJ1-2; the D is unclear. With 4 bases removed from V and 2 bases from J, the gap between germline ends came to 9 bases. The CDR3 is 13 amino acids. Germline V gene lookup returns CDR1 SGHRS and CDR2 YFSETQ. The CDR3 DNA follows: TGCGCCAGCAGCCCTGGCGGAAACTATGGCTACACCTTC. Translated, it gives CASSPGGNYGYTF.

The chain has TRBV28 and TRBJ2-3; the match to TRBD2 covers 8 bases. This CDR3 contains 15 residues. Germline V gives CDR1 MDHEN, CDR2 SYDVKM. Trimming at V came to 6 bases and at J to 2 bases, leaving 7 bases not matched to a gene. The CDR3 loop reads CASRGSGVSTDTQYF. The CDR3 nucleotides read TGTGCCAGCAGGGGTAGCGGGGTTTCCACAGATACGCAGTATTTT.

The genes are TRBV4-1 and TRBJ1-5, with D unresolved. Trimming cost V 0 bases and J 5 bases, with 5 bases left between them. Germline V gene sequence: CDR1 MGHRA, CDR2 YSYEKL. The CDR3 covers 13 residues. The DNA of the CDR3 is TGCGCCAGCAGCCAAGACCCTGATCAGCCCCAGCATTTT. Amino acid sequence: CASSQDPDQPQHF.

V gene TRBV28 combines with J gene TRBJ1-5, with TRBD1 identical over 9 bases. Germline CDR1 MDHEN, CDR2 SYDVKM. The CDR3 has 14 amino acids. Trimming at V came to 5 bases and at J to 5 bases, leaving 4 bases not matched to a gene. In nucleotides, the CDR3 is TGTGCCAGCAGTCTCCGGGACAGGGATCAGCCCCAGCATTTT. Its protein product is CASSLRDRDQPQHF.

The chain carries TRBV27 and TRBJ2-3; 9 bases map to TRBD2. The CDR3 runs 16 residues. CDR1 is MNHEY, CDR2 SMNVEV, per germline (reference sequence). After removal of 3 bases from V and 4 bases from J, the junction contained 8 bases not matched to a gene. The CDR3 region is CASSFISGSGADTQYF. The CDR3 DNA reads TGTGCCAGCAGTTTTATTAGCGGGAGTGGTGCAGATACGCAGTATTTT.